The present TCR beta chain was sequenced within a study of early T cells in non-severe SARS-CoV-2 infection. Study summary: Bulk RNA from unsorted whole blood was sequenced; chains were unpaired. Regarding the study as a whole: Reliance on VDJdb matching favored anti-spike CD8 responses; private and CD4 specificities were missed.

The table lists this clonotype with many counts. Its antigen is as yet unknown. Individual cDNA molecules each received unique molecular identifiers attached to them. TCRdb re-called the 5' RACE reads through MiXCR, storing one row per CDR3 protein. Of 55,000 to 75,000 distinct CDR3 sequences listed, approximately 6.1% were seen once; the top ten hold approximately 3.6%. Trimming removed 0 bases from V and 2 bases from J, with 17 bases in between. This CDR3 has 17 residues. Germline V lookup: CDR1 LGHNA, CDR2 YSLEER. This receptor was obtained from an adult who was a healthcare worker with PCR-confirmed SARS-CoV-2 infection or an uninfected control (not recorded which). The V gene is TRBV4-3, the J gene TRBJ2-7; TRBD1 or TRBD2 may be the D gene (5 bases each). Source: whole blood, taken at baseline. CDR3 nucleotides: TGCGCCAGCAGCCAAGAGTGGTCAAGGGGAGTACCCTACGAGCAGTACTTC. It yields the protein CASSQEWSRGVPYEQYF.